Following are 2 T cell receptor beta chains from one sample sequenced in a study of cytomegalovirus exposure and HLA in healthy donors. The PCR made use of 60 Vbeta and 13 Jbeta primers. Libraries were prepared by immunoSEQ multiplex PCR; TCRdb keeps only in-frame clonotypes and omits some of them. The sample holds roughly 150,000 clones, nearly 80% seen once. Input material: PBMCs. All receptors derive from a woman between 40 and 55 years old in good health and CMV-seronegative.

The genes are TRBV27 and TRBJ2-1; TRBD2 agrees at 7 bases. J was trimmed by 6 bases and V by 3 bases; bases with no gene match: 2. Germline-derived CDR1 and CDR2 are MNHEY and SMNVEV (reference sequence). The CDR3 is 13 amino acids. The CDR3 loop reads CASSFSGGNEQFF. CDR3 nucleotides: TGTGCCAGCAGTTTTTCGGGAGGCAATGAGCAGTTCTTC.

This chain links TRBV7-6 with TRBJ2-2, with D perhaps TRBD1 (6 bases). In germline, CDR1 is SGHVS, CDR2 FNYEAQ. The CDR3 is made up of 15 amino acids. Trimming took 5 bases from V and 8 from J, leaving 18 bases between them. CDR3 nucleotide sequence: TGTGCCAGCAGCGGACAGACGCTACAGACTGGGGAGCTGTTTTTT. It codes for CASSGQTLQTGELFF.